This T cell receptor beta chain is from a study of shared T cell receptors in the human thymus. Profiled with immunoSEQ multiplex PCR; TCRdb holds only in-frame clones, not every one. The sample contains hundreds of thousands of clones, 70% to 90% of which appear only once. This same sample was also part of a study on human thymus T cells. That paper adds: Corrective cardiac surgery supplied the resected thymus tissue. Apparent skewing of V and J gene usage characterized both thymic and blood repertoires. Highly overlapping thymic repertoires in unrelated individuals were reported by related research.

The sequenced sample consisted of thymocytes. The source is a boy younger than two with a congenital heart defect.

Written as DNA, the CDR3 is TGCGCCAGCAGCCAAGAAGGAACTAGCGGGGGGGCGCCCTCCTACAATGAGCAGTTCTTC. Translated, it gives CASSQEGTSGGAPSYNEQFF. The chain has TRBV4-1 and TRBJ2-1, with 13 bases identical to TRBD2. The ends lost 0 bases at V and 0 bases at J; junction bases unmatched: 8. The CDR3 has 20 amino acids. Germline CDR1 reads MGHRA; CDR2 reads YSYEKL.